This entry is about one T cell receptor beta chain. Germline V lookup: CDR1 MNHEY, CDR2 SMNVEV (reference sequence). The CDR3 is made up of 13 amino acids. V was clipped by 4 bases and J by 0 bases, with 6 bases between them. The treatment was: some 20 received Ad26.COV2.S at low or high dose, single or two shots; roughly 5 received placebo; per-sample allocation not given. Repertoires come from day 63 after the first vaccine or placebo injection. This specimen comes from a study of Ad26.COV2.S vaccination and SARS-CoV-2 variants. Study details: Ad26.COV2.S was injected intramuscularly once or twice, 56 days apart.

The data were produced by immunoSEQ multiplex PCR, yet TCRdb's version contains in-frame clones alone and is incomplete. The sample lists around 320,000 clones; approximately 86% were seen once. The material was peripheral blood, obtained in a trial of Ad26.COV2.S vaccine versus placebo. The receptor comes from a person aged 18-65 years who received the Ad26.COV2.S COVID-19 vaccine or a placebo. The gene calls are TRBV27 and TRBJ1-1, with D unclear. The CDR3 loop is CASSSGMNTEAFF. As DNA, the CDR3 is TGTGCCAGCAGTTCCGGGATGAACACTGAAGCTTTCTTT.